These 21 T cell receptor beta chains were sequenced from one sample in a study of neurological immune-mediated disorders. TCRdb reprocessed the 5' RACE reads with MiXCR, giving one entry per CDR3 protein. The data hold 40,000 to 55,000 distinct CDR3 sequences, with approximately 5.8% observed a single time. Material: CD4+ T cells from blood. The receptor source for this set is a woman between 18 and 29 years old with multiple sclerosis.

This clonotype was seen many times. The chain carries TRBV5-4 and TRBJ2-5; 7 bases agree with TRBD2. The CDR3 has 15 amino acids. CDR1 and CDR2 from the germline V gene are SGHNT and YYREEE (reference sequence). The J segment lost 3 bases and the V segment lost 2 bases, leaving 7 bases of the junction unmatched. The CDR3 bases are TGTGCCAGCAGCTTAGAGAGCCTAGCGGAAGAGACCCAGTACTTC. Protein product: CASSLESLAEETQYF.

This clonotype has at least ten counts. The chain couples TRBV7-2 to TRBJ2-5; TRBD1 matches 8 bases. The CDR3 runs to 18 residues. CDR1 and CDR2 (germline): SGHTA, FQGNSA. The trim removed 5 bases at V and 6 bases at J, leaving 20 bases unmatched. CDR3 nucleotides: TGTGCCAGCAGCCACCCTTCAGGACAGGGAAGGAGATGGAAGACCCAGTACTTC. This gives the protein CASSHPSGQGRRWKTQYF.

This clonotype occurred many times. The chain combines TRBV29-1 with TRBJ2-7; TRBD1 aligns across 7 bases. Germline-derived CDR1 and CDR2 are SQVTM and ANQGSEA. The CDR3 is made up of 17 amino acids. V trimming: 5 bases; J trimming: 3 bases; junction bases outside the gene matches: 19. CDR3 residues: CSVTPLHRGASIYEQYF. DNA for the CDR3: TGCAGCGTTACCCCGTTACACAGGGGAGCTTCCATCTACGAGCAGTACTTC.

This clonotype has ten or more counts. The CDR3 region has the DNA TGCAGCGTTGGGCAGGGTAATGAAAAACTGTTTTTT. Protein sequence: CSVGQGNEKLFF. The chain is built from TRBV29-1 and TRBJ1-4; possible D gene TRBD1, 5 bases. V lost 4 bases to trimming and J lost 4 bases, with 7 bases between them. The germline V gene has CDR1 SQVTM and CDR2 ANQGSEA. This CDR3 comprises 12 residues.

This clonotype occurred many times. One junction end does not reproduce the germline sequence, and a read error may be involved. The chain recombines TRBV14 with TRBJ2-1; D gene unclear. From germline, CDR1 is SGHDN and CDR2 FVKESK. The length of the CDR3 is 14 residues. The CDR3 DNA reads as TGTGCCAGCACCCAAAATTCGGGCCGCAATGAGCAGTTCTTC. It is translated as CASTQNSGRNEQFF.

This clonotype was seen repeatedly, ten times or more. V usage is TRBV29-1 and J usage is TRBJ1-1; 9 bases are shared with TRBD1. Per germline, CDR1 SQVTM and CDR2 ANQGSEA. Losses at the gene ends were 3 bases for V and 1 base for J; bases not matched to a gene: 3. CDR3 length: 14 amino acids. This chain's CDR3 is CSVEGQGRNTEAFF. The DNA for the CDR3 is TGCAGCGTTGAGGGACAGGGACGGAACACTGAAGCTTTCTTT. The full variable domain, with the rest looked up from reference TRBV29-1 and TRBJ1-1, is SAVISQKPSRDICQRGTSLTIQCQVDSQVTMMFWYRQQPGQSLTLIATANQGSEATYESGFVIDKFPISRPNLTFSTLTVSNMSPEDSSIYLCSVEGQGRNTEAFFGQGTRLTVV.

This clonotype showed up many times. The V call is TRBV6-1, the J call TRBJ2-2, with D tentatively TRBD1 (6 bases). The germline V gene has CDR1 MNHNS and CDR2 SASEGT. The CDR3 consists of 16 residues. V was cut by 7 bases and J by 1 base, with 16 bases left in between. CDR3 DNA sequence: TGTGCCAGCACCCAAGGGACACAACTGAACACCGGGGAGCTGTTTTTT. Translation gives CASTQGTQLNTGELFF.

Judged by abundance, this clonotype is medium-sized (0.01 to 0.1%). This sequence joins TRBV20-1 and TRBJ2-3; 11 bases are shared with TRBD2. CDR1 and CDR2 from the germline V gene are DFQATT and SNEGSKA (reference sequence). This CDR3 contains 18 residues. V was pared by 0 bases and J by 2 bases, with 10 bases of the junction left unmatched. The CDR3 loop is CSARETSGEKSYTDTQYF. In DNA form, the CDR3 reads TGCAGTGCTAGAGAGACTAGCGGGGAGAAATCATACACAGATACGCAGTATTTT.

Ten or more counts support this clonotype. V is TRBV9 and J is TRBJ2-2, with unresolved D. The CDR3 spans 16 residues. V was trimmed by 4 bases and J by 0 bases, leaving 13 bases between them. Germline V CDR1 and CDR2: SGDLS, YYNGEE. The CDR3 spells CASSIHAGSNTGELFF. The CDR3 DNA reads TGTGCCAGCAGCATCCACGCAGGTTCGAACACCGGGGAGCTGTTTTTT.

The table lists this clonotype with many counts. This sequence joins TRBV7-2 and TRBJ1-1, with D tentatively TRBD1 (6 bases). Per the germline V gene, CDR1 is SGHTA and CDR2 is FQGNSA. This CDR3 region has 15 residues. Trimming left V 3 bases short and J 4 bases short, with 15 bases between. The CDR3 region has the DNA TGTGCCAGCAGCTTGATGGGGGGGCGGGGCACTGAAGCTTTCTTT. It codes for CASSLMGGRGTEAFF.

This clonotype was detected ten times or more. The chain joins TRBV29-1 to TRBJ2-7; D is ambiguous. The CDR3 is 15 amino acids. The germline V and J ends were trimmed by 0 bases and 3 bases, with 15 bases remaining between them. Germline V gene data show CDR1 as SQVTM and CDR2 as ANQGSEA. The CDR3 is CSVEDPPPARYEQYV. CDR3 DNA sequence: TGCAGCGTTGAAGATCCCCCCCCCGCACGCTACGAGCAGTACGTC.

This clonotype was seen a few times. The chain has TRBV7-8 and TRBJ2-5; 9 positions match TRBD2. Germline V gene lookup returns CDR1 SGHVS and CDR2 FQNEAQ. CDR3 length: 14 amino acids. The ends lost 4 bases at V and 2 bases at J; junction bases unmatched: 2. The CDR3 here is CASSWTSAQETQYF. The CDR3, as DNA: TGTGCCAGCAGCTGGACTAGCGCGCAAGAGACCCAGTACTTC.

At least ten counts were recorded for this clonotype. The chain employs TRBV5-1 and TRBJ2-1; 11 bases agree with TRBD2. With V trimmed by 0 bases and J by 12 bases, 11 bases remained unmatched. CDR1 is SGHRS, CDR2 YFSETQ, per germline. The CDR3 spans 16 residues. CDR3: CASSLGGTSGARGQFF. CDR3 DNA sequence: TGCGCCAGCAGCTTGGGTGGGACTAGCGGCGCACGCGGGCAGTTCTTC.

This clonotype was seen many times. V and J are TRBV20-1 and TRBJ1-6; 9 bases align to TRBD1. The CDR3 is 19 residues long. Germline assignment: CDR1 DFQATT and CDR2 SNEGSKA (reference sequence). V gave up 6 bases and J gave up 2 bases; unmatched junction bases: 17. CDR3 protein: CSAGKAGQGFGTYNSPLHF. In nucleotides, the CDR3 is TGCAGTGCAGGGAAGGCGGGACAGGGTTTCGGCACCTATAATTCACCCCTCCACTTT.

This clonotype was detected only a few times. The rearrangement links TRBV5-4 to TRBJ2-1; 15 bases match TRBD2. Germline CDR1 SGHNT, CDR2 YYREEE (reference sequence). V dropped 0 bases and J dropped 10; count of bases not matched to a gene: 5. CDR3 length: 16 amino acids. The chain's CDR3 is CASSLVWTSGGGEQFF. CDR3 DNA sequence: TGTGCCAGCAGCTTGGTCTGGACTAGCGGGGGGGGCGAGCAGTTCTTC.

The sample holds many counts of this clonotype. The rearrangement joins TRBV7-8 to TRBJ1-3; 8 nucleotides align to TRBD1. This CDR3 region has 16 residues. Germline loops: CDR1 SGHVS, CDR2 FQNEAQ. Trimming at V came to 5 bases and at J to 1 base, leaving 7 bases not matched to a gene. CDR3 sequence reads: CASSPSYRGSGNTIYF. The CDR3 bases are TGTGCCAGCAGCCCTAGCTACAGGGGGTCTGGAAACACCATATATTTT.

At least ten counts were recorded for this clonotype. The genes are TRBV20-1 and TRBJ1-1; the D is unclear. V was cut by 1 base and J by 2 bases, with 14 bases left in between. The CDR3 is made up of 15 amino acids. Germline CDR1 is DFQATT and CDR2 is SNEGSKA (reference sequence). CDR3 protein: CSARGGGRSNTEAFF. DNA for the CDR3: TGCAGTGCTAGAGGGGGTGGCAGGTCTAACACTGAAGCTTTCTTT.

This clonotype came up many times. The chain uses TRBV5-1 and TRBJ1-5, with D perhaps matching TRBD1 (6 bases). The V end lost 0 bases, the J end lost 9 bases, and 7 bases lay between the germline ends. Germline V gene sequence: CDR1 SGHRS, CDR2 YFSETQ. The CDR3 length is 12 residues. CDR3 region: CASSLVGGPQHF. The CDR3 nucleotides are TGCGCCAGCAGCTTGGTAGGGGGGCCCCAGCATTTT. The variable domain in full, completed from reference TRBV5-1 and TRBJ1-5, reads KAGVTQTPRYLIKTRGQQVTLSCSPISGHRSVSWYQQTPGQGLQFLFEYFSETQRNKGNFPGRFSGRQFSNSRSEMNVSTLELGDSALYLCASSLVGGPQHFGDGTRLSIL.

The rearrangement uses TRBV6-1 and TRBJ2-1; 10 bases agree with TRBD2. The CDR3 loop spans 16 amino acids. The germline CDR1 and CDR2 sequences are MNHNS and SASEGT. V lost 3 bases and J lost 4; bases outside the gene matches: 6. In DNA, the CDR3 is TGTGCCAGCAGTGACCCGAGCGGGAGGGCGTACAATGAGCAGTTCTTC. This sequence encodes CASSDPSGRAYNEQFF.

This clonotype occurred many times. The V and J genes are TRBV5-6 and TRBJ1-2; D is unresolved. V was pared by 4 bases and J by 4 bases, with 8 bases between. The CDR3 covers 12 residues. CDR1 is SGHDT and CDR2 is YYEEEE in the germline V gene. The CDR3 nucleotides read TGTGCCAGCAGCCCAGGACTCTATGGCTACACCTTC. Encoded protein: CASSPGLYGYTF.

Many counts were recorded for this clonotype. This rearrangement joins TRBV24-1 to TRBJ2-1; the D call may be TRBD1 or TRBD2 (5 bases each). The CDR3 loop spans 11 amino acids. Trimming cost V 2 bases and J 10 bases, with 5 bases left between them. In germline, CDR1 is KGHDR, CDR2 SFDVKD. Here the CDR3 reads CATSDWDEQFF. In DNA, the CDR3 is TGTGCCACCAGTGATTGGGACGAGCAGTTCTTC.